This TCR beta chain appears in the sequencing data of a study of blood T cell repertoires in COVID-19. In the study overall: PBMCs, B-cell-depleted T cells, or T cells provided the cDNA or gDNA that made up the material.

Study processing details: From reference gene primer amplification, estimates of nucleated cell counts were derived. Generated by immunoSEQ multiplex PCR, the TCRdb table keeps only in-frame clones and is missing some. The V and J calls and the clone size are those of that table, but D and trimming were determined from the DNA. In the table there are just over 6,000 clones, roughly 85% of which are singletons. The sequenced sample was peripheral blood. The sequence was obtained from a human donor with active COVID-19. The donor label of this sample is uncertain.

The CDR3 region is CASSPIWGQGPNQPQHF. The CDR3 nucleotides read TGCGCCAGCAGCCCGATTTGGGGACAGGGGCCGAATCAGCCCCAGCATTTT. This rearrangement joins TRBV4-1 to TRBJ1-5; TRBD1 matches at 10 bases. Germline V CDR1 and CDR2: MGHRA, YSYEKL. V gave up 4 bases and J gave up 4 bases; unmatched junction bases: 10. This CDR3 has 17 amino acids.